Sequencing of this T cell receptor beta chain was carried out in a study of cytomegalovirus exposure and HLA in healthy donors. The overall study: There were several hundred genotyped donors. Of these, roughly 84% fell in the genetic ancestry cluster associated with self-reported Caucasian donors. Whole-study findings and limits: In a later analysis, productive TCRs from donors in an Asian-associated ancestry cluster reportedly carried fewer N-insertions than the cohort mean. A previous analysis found most TCR beta V segments productive roughly 90% or roughly 30% of the time.

Germline CDR1 and CDR2: KGHSH and LQKENI. The CDR3 extends over 15 amino acids. With 1 base removed from V and 0 bases from J, the gap between germline ends came to 6 bases. About this clone itself: What it binds is unknown.

PCR was performed using 60 Vbeta and 13 Jbeta primers. Using immunoSEQ multiplex PCR, the repertoire was profiled, and TCRdb retains in-frame clones only, with some absent. The repertoire consists of 35,000 to 45,000 clones, with 50% occurring once and the leading ten covering about 12%. The J gene is TRBJ1-4, the V gene TRBV18; D gene ambiguous. The specimen sequenced was PBMCs. This receptor was taken from a human donor in good health. The CDR3 is CASSPQQATNEKLFF. As DNA, the CDR3 is TGTGCCAGCTCACCACAGCAGGCAACTAATGAAAAACTGTTTTTT.